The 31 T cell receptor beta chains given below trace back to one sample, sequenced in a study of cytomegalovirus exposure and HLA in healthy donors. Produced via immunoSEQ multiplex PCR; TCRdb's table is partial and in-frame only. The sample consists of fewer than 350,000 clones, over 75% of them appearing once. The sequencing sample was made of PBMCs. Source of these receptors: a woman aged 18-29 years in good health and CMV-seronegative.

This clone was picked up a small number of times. The CDR3 DNA reads as TGCGCCAGCAGCCAACCAGGAATCCCAACGGGGGAGCTGTTTTTT. Translation: CASSQPGIPTGELFF. The chain uses TRBV4-1 and TRBJ2-2; unclear D gene. CDR1 MGHRA and CDR2 YSYEKL come from the germline V gene. V shed 2 bases and J shed 8 bases, with 15 bases lying between them. CDR3 length equals 15 residues.

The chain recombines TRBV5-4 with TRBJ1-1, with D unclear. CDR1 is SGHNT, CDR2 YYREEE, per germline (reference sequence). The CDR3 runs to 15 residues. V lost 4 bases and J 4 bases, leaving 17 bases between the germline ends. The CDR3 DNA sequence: TGTGCCAGCAGCGCCGGGGAGGGAGCGGGCACTGAAGCTTTCTTT. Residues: CASSAGEGAGTEAFF.

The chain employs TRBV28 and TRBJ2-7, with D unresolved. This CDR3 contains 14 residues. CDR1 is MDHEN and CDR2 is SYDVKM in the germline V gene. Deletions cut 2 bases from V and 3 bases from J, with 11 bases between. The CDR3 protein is CASSLTDSYYEQYF. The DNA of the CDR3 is TGTGCCAGCAGTTTAACCGACTCCTACTACGAGCAGTACTTC.

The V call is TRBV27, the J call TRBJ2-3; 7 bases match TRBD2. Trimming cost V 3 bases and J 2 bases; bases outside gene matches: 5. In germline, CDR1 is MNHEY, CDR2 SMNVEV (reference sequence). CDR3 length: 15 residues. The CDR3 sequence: CASSLGRGITDTQYF. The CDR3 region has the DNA TGTGCCAGCAGTTTGGGGAGGGGAATCACAGATACGCAGTATTTT.

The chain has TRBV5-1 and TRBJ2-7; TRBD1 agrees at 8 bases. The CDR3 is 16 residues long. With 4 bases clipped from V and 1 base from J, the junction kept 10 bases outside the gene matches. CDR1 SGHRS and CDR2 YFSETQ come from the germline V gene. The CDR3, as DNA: TGCGCCAGCAGCCCCAGTCAAGGACAGGGATCCTACGAGCAGTACTTC. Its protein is CASSPSQGQGSYEQYF.

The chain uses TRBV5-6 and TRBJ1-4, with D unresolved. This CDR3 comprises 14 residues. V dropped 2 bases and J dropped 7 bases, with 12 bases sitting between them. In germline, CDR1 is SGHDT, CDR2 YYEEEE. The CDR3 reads CASSFGSRSEKLFF. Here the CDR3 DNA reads TGTGCCAGCAGCTTCGGGAGTCGGAGTGAAAAACTGTTTTTT.

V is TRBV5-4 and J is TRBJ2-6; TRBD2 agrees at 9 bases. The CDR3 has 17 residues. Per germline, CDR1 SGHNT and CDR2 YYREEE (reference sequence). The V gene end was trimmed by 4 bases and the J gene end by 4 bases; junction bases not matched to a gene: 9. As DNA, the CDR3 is TGTGCCAGCAGCCCTCGAGCGGGAGGTCCCGGGGCCAACGTCCTGACTTTC. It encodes CASSPRAGGPGANVLTF.

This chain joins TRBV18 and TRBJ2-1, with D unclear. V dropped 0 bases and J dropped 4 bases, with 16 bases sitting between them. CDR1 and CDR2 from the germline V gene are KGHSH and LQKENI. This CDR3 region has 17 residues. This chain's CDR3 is CASSPPAGSRSYNEQFF. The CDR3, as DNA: TGTGCCAGCTCACCACCGGCAGGCAGCCGATCGTACAATGAGCAGTTCTTC. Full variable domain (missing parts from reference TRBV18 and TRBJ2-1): NAGVMQNPRHLVRRRGQEARLRCSPMKGHSHVYWYRQLPEEGLKFMVYLQKENIIDESGMPKERFSAEFPKEGPSILRIQQVVRGDSAAYFCASSPPAGSRSYNEQFFGPGTRLTVL.

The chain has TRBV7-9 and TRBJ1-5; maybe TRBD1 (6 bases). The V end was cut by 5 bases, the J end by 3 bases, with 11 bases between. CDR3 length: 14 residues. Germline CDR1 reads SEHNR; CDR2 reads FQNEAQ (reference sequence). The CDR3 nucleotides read TGTGCCAGCAGCGTGGACAGCCTCAATCAGCCCCAGCATTTT. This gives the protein CASSVDSLNQPQHF.

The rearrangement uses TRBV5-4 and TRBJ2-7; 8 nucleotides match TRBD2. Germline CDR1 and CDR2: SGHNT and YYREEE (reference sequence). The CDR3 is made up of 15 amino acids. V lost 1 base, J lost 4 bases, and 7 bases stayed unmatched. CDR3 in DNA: TGTGCCAGCAGCTTGAAGCGGGAGAAATTGTACGAGCAGTACTTC. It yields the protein CASSLKREKLYEQYF.

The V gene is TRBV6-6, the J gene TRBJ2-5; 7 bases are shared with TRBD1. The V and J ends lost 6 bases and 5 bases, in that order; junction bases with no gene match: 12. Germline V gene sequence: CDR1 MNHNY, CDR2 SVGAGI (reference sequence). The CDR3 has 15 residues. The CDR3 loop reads CASSLQTGVEETQYF. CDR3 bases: TGTGCCAGCAGCCTCCAAACAGGGGTAGAGGAGACCCAGTACTTC.

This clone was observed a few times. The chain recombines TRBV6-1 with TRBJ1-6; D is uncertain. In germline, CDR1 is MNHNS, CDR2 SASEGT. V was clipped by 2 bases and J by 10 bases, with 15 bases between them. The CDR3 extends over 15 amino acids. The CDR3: CASSEFHGSQSPLHF. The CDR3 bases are TGTGCCAGCAGTGAATTTCATGGGAGCCAATCACCCCTCCACTTT.

DNA for the CDR3: TGTGCCAGCAGTGAACCGGCCAAAAACATTCAGTACTTC. Translation gives CASSEPAKNIQYF. The chain uses TRBV2 and TRBJ2-4; D gene ambiguous. Germline-derived CDR1 and CDR2 are SNHLY and FYNNEI. The CDR3 spans 13 residues. Trimming removed 2 bases at V and 1 base at J, with 3 bases between.

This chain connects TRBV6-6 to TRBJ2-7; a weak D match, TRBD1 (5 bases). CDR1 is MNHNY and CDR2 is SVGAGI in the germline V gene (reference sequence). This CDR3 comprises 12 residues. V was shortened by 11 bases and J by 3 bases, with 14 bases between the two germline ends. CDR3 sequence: CAAGHSGYEQYF. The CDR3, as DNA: TGTGCCGCCGGACACTCTGGCTACGAGCAGTACTTC.

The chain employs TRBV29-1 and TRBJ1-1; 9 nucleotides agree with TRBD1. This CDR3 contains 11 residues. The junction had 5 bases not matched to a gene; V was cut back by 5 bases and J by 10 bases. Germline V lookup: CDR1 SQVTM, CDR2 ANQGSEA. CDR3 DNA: TGCAGCGTTAAACAGGGGGCGTTAGCTTTCTTT. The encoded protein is CSVKQGALAFF.

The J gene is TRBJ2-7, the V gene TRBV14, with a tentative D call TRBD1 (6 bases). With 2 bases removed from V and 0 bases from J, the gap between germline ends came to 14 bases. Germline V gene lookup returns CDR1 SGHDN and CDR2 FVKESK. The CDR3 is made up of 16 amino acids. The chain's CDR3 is CASSQNQGRDSYEQYF. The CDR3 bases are TGTGCCAGCAGCCAAAACCAGGGGCGCGACTCCTACGAGCAGTACTTC.

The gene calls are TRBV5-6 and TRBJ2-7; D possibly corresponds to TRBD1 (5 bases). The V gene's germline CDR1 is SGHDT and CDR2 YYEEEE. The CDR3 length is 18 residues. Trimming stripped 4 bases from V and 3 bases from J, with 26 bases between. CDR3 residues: CASSNDRSIGAGDYEQYF. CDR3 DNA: TGTGCCAGCAGCAACGATCGTTCGATTGGGGCTGGGGACTACGAGCAGTACTTC.

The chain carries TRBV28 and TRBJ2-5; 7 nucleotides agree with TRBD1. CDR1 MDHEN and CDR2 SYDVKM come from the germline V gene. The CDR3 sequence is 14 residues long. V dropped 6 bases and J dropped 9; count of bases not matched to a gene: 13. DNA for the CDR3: TGTGCCAGCAGACTAAGGACAGGCTTTGCGGCCCAGTACTTC. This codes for CASRLRTGFAAQYF. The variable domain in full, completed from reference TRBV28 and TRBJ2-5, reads DVKVTQSSRYLVKRTGEKVFLECVQDMDHENMFWYRQDPGLGLRLIYFSYDVKMKEKGDIPEGYSVSREKKERFSLILESASTNQTSMYLCASRLRTGFAAQYFGPGTRLLVL.

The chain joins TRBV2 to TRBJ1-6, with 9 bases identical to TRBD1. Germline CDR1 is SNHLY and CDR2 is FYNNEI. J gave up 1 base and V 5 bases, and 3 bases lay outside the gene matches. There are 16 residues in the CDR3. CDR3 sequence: CASSRDRVSYNSPLHF. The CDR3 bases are TGTGCCAGCAGTCGGGACAGGGTTTCCTATAATTCACCCCTCCACTTT.

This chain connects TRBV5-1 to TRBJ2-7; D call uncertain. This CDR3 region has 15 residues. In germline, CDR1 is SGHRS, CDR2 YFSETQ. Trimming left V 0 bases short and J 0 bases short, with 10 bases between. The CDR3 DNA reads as TGCGCCAGCAGCTTGGATCCGGTCACCTCCTACGAGCAGTACTTC. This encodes CASSLDPVTSYEQYF.

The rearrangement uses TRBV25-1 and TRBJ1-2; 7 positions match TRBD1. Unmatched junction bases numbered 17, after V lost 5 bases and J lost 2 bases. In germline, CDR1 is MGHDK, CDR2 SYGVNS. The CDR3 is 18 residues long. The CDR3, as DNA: TGTGCCAGCAGTCCCCTCGGGACAGAAAAAAAAGCAAACTATGGCTACACCTTC. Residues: CASSPLGTEKKANYGYTF.

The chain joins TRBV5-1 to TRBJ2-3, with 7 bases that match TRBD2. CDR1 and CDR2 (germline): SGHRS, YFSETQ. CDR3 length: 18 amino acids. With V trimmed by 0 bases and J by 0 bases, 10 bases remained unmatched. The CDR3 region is CASSLGQGLTMSTDTQYF. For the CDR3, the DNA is TGCGCCAGCAGCTTGGGGCAGGGACTAACTATGAGCACAGATACGCAGTATTTT.

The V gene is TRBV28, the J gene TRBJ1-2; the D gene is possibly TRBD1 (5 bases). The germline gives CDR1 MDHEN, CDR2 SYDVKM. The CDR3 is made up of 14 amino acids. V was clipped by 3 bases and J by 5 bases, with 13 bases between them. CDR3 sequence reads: CASSFRDSGYGYTF. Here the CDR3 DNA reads TGTGCCAGCAGTTTTCGGGACTCCGGGTATGGCTACACCTTC.

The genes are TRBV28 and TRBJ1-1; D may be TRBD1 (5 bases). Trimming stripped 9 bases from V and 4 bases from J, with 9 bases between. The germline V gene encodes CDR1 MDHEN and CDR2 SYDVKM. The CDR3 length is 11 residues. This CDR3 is CASRGGTEAFF. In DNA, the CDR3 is TGTGCCAGTCGGGGGGGCACTGAAGCTTTCTTT.

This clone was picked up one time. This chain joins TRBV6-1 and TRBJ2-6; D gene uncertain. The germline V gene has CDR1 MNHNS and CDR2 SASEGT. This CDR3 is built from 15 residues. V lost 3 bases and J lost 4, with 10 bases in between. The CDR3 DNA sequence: TGTGCCAGCAGTGACTATTCCTCGGGGGCCAACGTCCTGACTTTC. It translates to CASSDYSSGANVLTF.

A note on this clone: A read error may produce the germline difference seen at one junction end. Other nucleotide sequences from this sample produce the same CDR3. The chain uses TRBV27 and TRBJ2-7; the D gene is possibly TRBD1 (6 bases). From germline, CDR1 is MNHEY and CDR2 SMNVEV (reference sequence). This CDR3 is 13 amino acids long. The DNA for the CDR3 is TGTGCCAGCAGTCCCGACAGGTTCACCGAGCAATACTTC. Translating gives CASSPDRFTEQYF.

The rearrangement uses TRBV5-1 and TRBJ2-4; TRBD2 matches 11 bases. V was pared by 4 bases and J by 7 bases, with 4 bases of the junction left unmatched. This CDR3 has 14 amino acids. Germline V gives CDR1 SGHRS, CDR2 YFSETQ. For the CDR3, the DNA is TGCGCCAGCAGCGTAGCGGGAGGGCCGAACATTCAGTACTTC. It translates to CASSVAGGPNIQYF. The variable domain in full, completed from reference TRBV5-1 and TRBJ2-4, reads KAGVTQTPRYLIKTRGQQVTLSCSPISGHRSVSWYQQTPGQGLQFLFEYFSETQRNKGNFPGRFSGRQFSNSRSEMNVSTLELGDSALYLCASSVAGGPNIQYFGAGTRLSVL.

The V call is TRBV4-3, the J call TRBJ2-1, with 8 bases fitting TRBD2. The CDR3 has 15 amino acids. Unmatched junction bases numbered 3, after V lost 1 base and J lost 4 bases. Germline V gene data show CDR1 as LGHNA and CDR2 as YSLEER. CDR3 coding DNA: TGCGCCAGCAGCCAAGGTAGCGGGGTTTACAATGAGCAGTTCTTC. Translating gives CASSQGSGVYNEQFF.

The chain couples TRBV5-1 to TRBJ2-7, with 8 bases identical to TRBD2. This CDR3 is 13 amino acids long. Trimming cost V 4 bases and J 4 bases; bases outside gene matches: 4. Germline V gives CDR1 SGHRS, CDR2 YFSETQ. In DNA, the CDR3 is TGCGCCAGCAGCCCCATAGCGGGATACGAGCAGTACTTC. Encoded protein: CASSPIAGYEQYF.

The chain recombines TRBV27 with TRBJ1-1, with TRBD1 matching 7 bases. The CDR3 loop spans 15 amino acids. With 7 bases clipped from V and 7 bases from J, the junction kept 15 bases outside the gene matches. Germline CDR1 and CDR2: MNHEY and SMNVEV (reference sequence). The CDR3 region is CASNSESRGAFEAFF. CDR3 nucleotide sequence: TGTGCCAGCAATTCGGAGAGCAGGGGGGCGTTTGAAGCTTTCTTT.

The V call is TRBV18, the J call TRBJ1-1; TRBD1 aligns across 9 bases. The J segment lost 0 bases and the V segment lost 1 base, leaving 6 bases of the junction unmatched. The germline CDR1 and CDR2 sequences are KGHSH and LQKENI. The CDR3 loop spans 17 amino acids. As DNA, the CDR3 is TGTGCCAGCTCACCACTAACAGGGGGCATCATGAACACTGAAGCTTTCTTT. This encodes CASSPLTGGIMNTEAFF. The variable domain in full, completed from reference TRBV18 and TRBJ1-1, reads NAGVMQNPRHLVRRRGQEARLRCSPMKGHSHVYWYRQLPEEGLKFMVYLQKENIIDESGMPKERFSAEFPKEGPSILRIQQVVRGDSAAYFCASSPLTGGIMNTEAFFGQGTRLTVV.